Listed here is a single TCR beta chain. This record comes from a study of shared clonotypes between healthy human individuals. Study summary: CD8 memory received one plate per donor, CD8 naive two, CD4 memory three and CD4 naive three.

Naive CD8 cells, CD45RO-negative and positively selected for CCR7, excluded terminally differentiated effector memory CD45RA+ cells. Deep was the level at which the assay was run. Replicate sorted-subset PCRs were loaded with around 220 ng DNA, 30,000 to 35,000 T cell genomes. Repertoires were generated with immunoSEQ multiplex PCR, while TCRdb's copy carries only in-frame clones and drops some. The sample lists around 650,000 clones, roughly 96% occurring once. V was trimmed by 6 bases and J by 0 bases, leaving 11 bases between them. CDR1 is SGHTA, CDR2 FQGNSA, per germline. The CDR3 has 14 amino acids.

Sequencing used naive CD8+ T cells sorted from blood. The TCR originated in a woman under 40 in good health. The chain couples TRBV7-2 to TRBJ1-1; D is undetermined. CDR3 DNA sequence: TGTGCCAGCAGACCCAGAAACATGAACACTGAAGCTTTCTTT. Translation gives CASRPRNMNTEAFF.